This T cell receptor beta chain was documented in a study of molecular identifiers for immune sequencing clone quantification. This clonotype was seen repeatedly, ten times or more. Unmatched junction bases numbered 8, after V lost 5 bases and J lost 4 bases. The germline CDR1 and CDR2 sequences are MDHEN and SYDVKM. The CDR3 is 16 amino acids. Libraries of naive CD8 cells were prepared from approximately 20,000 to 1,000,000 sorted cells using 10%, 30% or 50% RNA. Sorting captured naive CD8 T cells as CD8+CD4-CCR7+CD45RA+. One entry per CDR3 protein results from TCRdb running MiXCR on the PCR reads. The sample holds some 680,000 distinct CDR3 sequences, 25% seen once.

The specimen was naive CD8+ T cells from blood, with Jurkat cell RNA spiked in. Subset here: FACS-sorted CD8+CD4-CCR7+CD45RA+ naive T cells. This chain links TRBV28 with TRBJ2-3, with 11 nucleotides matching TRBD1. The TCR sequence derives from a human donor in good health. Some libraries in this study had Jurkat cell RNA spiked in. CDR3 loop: CASSPPDRGLPDTQYF. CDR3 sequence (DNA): TGTGCCAGCAGTCCGCCGGACAGGGGGCTGCCAGATACGCAGTATTTT.